This T cell receptor (beta chain) was recorded in a study of regulatory T cells in long-lasting Graves disease. For the study at large: To qualify as persistent, Graves' disease required over 5 years of antithyroid drugs with positive TSH receptor antibodies. Study observations and caveats: Persistent Graves' cases showed lower TCR diversity than newly diagnosed cases.

This clonotype was observed many times. Antigen specificity is unknown. With iRepertoire HTBI primers and Arm-PCR of CDR3 regions, TCR beta libraries were built. TCRdb re-analysed the multiplex PCR reads in MiXCR, keeping a single row per CDR3 protein. The sample has a few hundred thousand distinct CDR3 sequences, 23% seen once. The CDR3 length is 13 residues. Germline assignment: CDR1 SNHLY and CDR2 FYNNEI. Trimming removed 2 bases from V and 4 bases from J, with 9 bases in between. Time point noted: persistent/refractory GD, antithyroid drugs over 5 years with positive TRAb. Generation of the TCR library employed RNA extracted from PBMCs.

The chain has TRBV2 and TRBJ2-7, with a possible D match to TRBD2 (6 bases). The TCR comes from a female donor with Graves disease. Material: peripheral blood mononuclear cells (PBMCs), obtained when the disease was refractory, from a patient treated with antithyroid drugs. The CDR3 reads CASSEYGGYEQYF. The CDR3 coding sequence is TGTGCCAGCAGTGAATATGGGGGGTACGAGCAGTACTTC.